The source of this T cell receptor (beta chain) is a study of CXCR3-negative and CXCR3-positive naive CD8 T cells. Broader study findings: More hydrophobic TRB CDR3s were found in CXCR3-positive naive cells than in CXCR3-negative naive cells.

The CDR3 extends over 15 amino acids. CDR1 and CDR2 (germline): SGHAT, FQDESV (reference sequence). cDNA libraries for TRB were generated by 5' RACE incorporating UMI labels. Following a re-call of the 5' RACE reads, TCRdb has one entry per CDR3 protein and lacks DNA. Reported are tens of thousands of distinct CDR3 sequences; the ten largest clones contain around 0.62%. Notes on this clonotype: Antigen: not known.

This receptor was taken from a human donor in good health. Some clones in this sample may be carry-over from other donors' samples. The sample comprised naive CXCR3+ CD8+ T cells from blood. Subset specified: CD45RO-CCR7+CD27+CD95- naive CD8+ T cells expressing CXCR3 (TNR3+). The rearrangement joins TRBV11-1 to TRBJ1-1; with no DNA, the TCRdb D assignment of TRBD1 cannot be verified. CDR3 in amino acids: CASSRARNRDTEAFF.